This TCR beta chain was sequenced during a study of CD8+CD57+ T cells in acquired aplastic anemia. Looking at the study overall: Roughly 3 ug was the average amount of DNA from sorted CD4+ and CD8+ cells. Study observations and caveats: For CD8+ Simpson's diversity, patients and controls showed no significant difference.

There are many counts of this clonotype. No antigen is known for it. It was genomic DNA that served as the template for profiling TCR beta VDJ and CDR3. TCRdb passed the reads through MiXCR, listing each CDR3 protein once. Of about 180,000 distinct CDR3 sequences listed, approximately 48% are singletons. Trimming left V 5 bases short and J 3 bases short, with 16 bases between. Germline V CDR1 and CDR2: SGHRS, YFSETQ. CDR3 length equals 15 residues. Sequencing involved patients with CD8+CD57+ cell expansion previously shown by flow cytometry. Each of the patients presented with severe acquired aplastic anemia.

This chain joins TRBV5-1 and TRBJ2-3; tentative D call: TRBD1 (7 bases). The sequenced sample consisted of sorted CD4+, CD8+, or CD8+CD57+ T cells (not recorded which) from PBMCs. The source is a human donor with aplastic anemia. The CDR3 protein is CASRKGARETDTQYF. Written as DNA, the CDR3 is TGCGCCAGCAGGAAGGGGGCGCGGGAAACAGATACGCAGTATTTT.